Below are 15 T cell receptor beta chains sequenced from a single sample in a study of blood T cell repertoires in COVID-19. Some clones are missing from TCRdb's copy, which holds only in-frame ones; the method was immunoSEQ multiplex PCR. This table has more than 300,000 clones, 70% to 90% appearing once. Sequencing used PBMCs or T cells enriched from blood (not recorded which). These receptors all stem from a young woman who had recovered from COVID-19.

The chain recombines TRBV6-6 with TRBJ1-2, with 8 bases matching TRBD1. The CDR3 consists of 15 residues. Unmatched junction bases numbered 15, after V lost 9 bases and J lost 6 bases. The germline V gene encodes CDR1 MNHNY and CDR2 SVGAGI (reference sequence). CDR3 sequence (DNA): TGTGCCAGTAATTGGGGACAGGTTGGTGAAAATGGCTACACCTTC. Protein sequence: CASNWGQVGENGYTF.

This chain's CDR3 is CATSREYFEPGQAESGNTIYF. For the CDR3, the DNA is TGTGCCACCAGCAGAGAATACTTTGAACCGGGACAGGCCGAATCTGGAAACACCATATATTTT. This rearrangement joins TRBV15 to TRBJ1-3, with 8 bases identical to TRBD1. CDR1 is LNHNV and CDR2 is YYDKDF in the germline V gene (reference sequence). V lost 0 bases, J lost 1 base, and 17 bases stayed unmatched. The length of the CDR3 is 21 residues. Full variable domain (rest looked up from reference TRBV15 and TRBJ1-3): DAMVIQNPRYQVTQFGKPVTLSCSQTLNHNVMYWYQQKSSQAPKLLFHYYDKDFNNEADTPDNFQSRRPNTSFCFLDIRSPGLGDTAMYLCATSREYFEPGQAESGNTIYFGEGSWLTVV.

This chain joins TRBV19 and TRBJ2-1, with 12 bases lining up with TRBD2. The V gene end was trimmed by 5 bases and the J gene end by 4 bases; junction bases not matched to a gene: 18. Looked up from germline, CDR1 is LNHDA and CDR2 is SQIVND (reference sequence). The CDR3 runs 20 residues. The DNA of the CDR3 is TGTGCCAGTAGTCTAACTCCACTAGCGGGAGGACTCCGCCTTTACAATGAGCAGTTCTTC. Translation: CASSLTPLAGGLRLYNEQFF. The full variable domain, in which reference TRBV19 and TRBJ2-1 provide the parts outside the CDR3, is DGGITQSPKYLFRKEGQNVTLSCEQNLNHDAMYWYRQDPGQGLRLIYYSQIVNDFQKGDIAEGYSVSREKKESFPLTVTSAQKNPTAFYLCASSLTPLAGGLRLYNEQFFGPGTRLTVL.

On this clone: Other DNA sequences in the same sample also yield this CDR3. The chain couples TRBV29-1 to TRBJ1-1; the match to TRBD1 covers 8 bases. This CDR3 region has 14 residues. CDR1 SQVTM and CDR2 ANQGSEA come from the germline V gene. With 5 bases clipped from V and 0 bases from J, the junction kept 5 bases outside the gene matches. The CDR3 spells CSVRTGLMNTEAFF. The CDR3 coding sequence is TGCAGCGTTCGGACAGGGCTCATGAACACTGAAGCTTTCTTT. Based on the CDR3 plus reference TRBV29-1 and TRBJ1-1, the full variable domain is SAVISQKPSRDICQRGTSLTIQCQVDSQVTMMFWYRQQPGQSLTLIATANQGSEATYESGFVIDKFPISRPNLTFSTLTVSNMSPEDSSIYLCSVRTGLMNTEAFFGQGTRLTVV.

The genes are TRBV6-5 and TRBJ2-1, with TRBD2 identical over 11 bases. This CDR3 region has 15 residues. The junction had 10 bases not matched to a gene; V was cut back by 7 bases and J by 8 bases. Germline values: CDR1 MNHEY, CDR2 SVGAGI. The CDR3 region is CASKLAGASWDEQFF. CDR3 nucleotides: TGTGCCAGCAAACTAGCGGGGGCCTCCTGGGATGAGCAGTTCTTC.

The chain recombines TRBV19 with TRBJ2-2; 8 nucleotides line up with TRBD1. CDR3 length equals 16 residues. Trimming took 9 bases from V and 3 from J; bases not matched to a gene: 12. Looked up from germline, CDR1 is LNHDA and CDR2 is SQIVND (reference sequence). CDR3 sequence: CASTGQDRDYTGELFF. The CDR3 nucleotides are TGTGCCAGCACCGGTCAGGACAGGGACTACACCGGGGAGCTGTTTTTT.

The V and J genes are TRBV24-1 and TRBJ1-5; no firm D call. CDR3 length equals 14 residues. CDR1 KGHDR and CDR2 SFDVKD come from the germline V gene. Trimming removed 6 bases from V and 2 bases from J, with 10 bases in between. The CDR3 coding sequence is TGTGCCACCAGTTCGGGTCTGGGCAATCAGCCCCAGCATTTT. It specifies CATSSGLGNQPQHF.

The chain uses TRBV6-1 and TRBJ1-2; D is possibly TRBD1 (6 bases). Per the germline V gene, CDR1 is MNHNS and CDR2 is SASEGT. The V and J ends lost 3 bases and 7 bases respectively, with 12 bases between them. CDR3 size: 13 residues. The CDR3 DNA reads TGTGCCAGCAGTGAGACAGGTTCGGTTGGCTACACCTTC. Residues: CASSETGSVGYTF.

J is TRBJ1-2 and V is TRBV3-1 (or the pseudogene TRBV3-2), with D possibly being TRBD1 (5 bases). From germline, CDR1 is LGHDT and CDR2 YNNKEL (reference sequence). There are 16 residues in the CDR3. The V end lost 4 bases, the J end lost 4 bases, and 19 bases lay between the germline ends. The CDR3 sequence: CASSRPGGLGIYGYTF. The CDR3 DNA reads TGTGCCAGCAGCCGTCCCGGGGGTCTGGGTATCTATGGCTACACCTTC.

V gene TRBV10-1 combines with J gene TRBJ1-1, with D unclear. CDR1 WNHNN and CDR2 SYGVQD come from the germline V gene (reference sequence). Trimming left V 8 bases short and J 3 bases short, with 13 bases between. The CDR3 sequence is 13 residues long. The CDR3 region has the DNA TGCGCCAGCGCGGATAGTTTGGACACTGAAGCTTTCTTT. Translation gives CASADSLDTEAFF.

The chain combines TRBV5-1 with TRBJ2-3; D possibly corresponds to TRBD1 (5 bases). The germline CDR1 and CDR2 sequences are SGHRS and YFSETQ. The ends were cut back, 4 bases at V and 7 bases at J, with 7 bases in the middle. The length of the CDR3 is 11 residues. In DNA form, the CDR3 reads TGCGCCAGCAGCCCGGACAATACGCAGTATTTT. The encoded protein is CASSPDNTQYF.

CDR3 coding DNA: TGTGCCAGTAGTGTCTTTGCAGGGGGCGTTGATCAGCCCCAGCATTTT. It is translated as CASSVFAGGVDQPQHF. The rearrangement joins TRBV19 to TRBJ1-5; TRBD1 matches at 8 bases. This CDR3 contains 16 residues. Losses at the gene ends were 5 bases for V and 5 bases for J; bases not matched to a gene: 11. Germline CDR1 reads LNHDA; CDR2 reads SQIVND (reference sequence).

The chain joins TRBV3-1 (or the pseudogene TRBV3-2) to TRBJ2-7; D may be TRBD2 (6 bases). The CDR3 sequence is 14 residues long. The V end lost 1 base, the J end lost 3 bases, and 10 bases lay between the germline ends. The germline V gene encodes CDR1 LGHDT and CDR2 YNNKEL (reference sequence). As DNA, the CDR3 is TGTGCCAGCAGCCAAGGGGACTCACGCTACGAGCAGTACTTC. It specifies CASSQGDSRYEQYF.

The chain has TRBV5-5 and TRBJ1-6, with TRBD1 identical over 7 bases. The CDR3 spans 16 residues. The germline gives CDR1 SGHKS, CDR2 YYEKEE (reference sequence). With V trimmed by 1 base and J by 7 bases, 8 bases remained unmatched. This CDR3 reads CASSLFLGTDNSPLHF. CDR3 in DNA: TGTGCCAGCAGCTTGTTCCTTGGGACAGACAATTCACCCCTCCACTTT.

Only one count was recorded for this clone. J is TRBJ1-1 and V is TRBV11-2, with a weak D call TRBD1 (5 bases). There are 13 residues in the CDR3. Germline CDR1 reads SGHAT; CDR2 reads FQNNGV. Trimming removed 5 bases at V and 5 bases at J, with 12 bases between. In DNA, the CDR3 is TGTGCCAGCAGCCTGGGACTTAGGACTGAAGCTTTCTTT. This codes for CASSLGLRTEAFF.